One sample yielded the 6 T cell receptor beta chains listed below, sequenced in a study of blood T cells in healthy people across ages (dated by TCRdb to 2013 to 2016). Libraries were constructed by 5' RACE. TCRdb names Illumina HiSeq 2500 as the instrument used. A second roughly 6 to 12 cycle PCR used a sample-barcoded 5' primer and a J-beta primer mix. Using fastp at Q25 and MiXCR, TCRdb reprocessed the public reads and kept productive beta chains. Each CDR3 protein appears once, grouped with its most common genes and DNA. In this sample the table shows under 700,000 distinct CDR3 sequences, 20% to 30% of which occur a single time. Under 9% of the sample is in the top ten clones. These sequences were also reported in another study, on T cells of mothers and their children.

The sample comprised blood. These receptor sequences come from a boy between 10 and 17 years old in good health.

The chain couples TRBV24-1 to TRBJ2-1; 8 nucleotides align to TRBD2. CDR1 and CDR2 from the germline V gene are KGHDR and SFDVKD. The trim removed 4 bases at V and 0 bases at J, leaving 7 bases unmatched. The CDR3 has 17 residues. The CDR3 spells CATSDHLAGSSYNEQFF. The CDR3 coding sequence is TGTGCCACCAGTGACCACTTAGCGGGATCCTCCTACAATGAGCAGTTCTTC.

This clonotype showed up just a few times. The chain combines TRBV14 with TRBJ2-7; the D gene is possibly TRBD1 (6 bases). Between the trimmed V and J ends, which lost 4 bases and 9 bases, there was a span of 16 bases. The germline V gene has CDR1 SGHDN and CDR2 FVKESK. The CDR3 loop spans 13 amino acids. CDR3 nucleotide sequence: TGTGCCAGCAGCCCCACCAGAGGGGGTCTGCAGTACTTC. This gives the protein CASSPTRGGLQYF.

V gene TRBV6-2 or TRBV6-3 combines with J gene TRBJ2-1, with TRBD2 matching over 7 bases. The CDR3 loop spans 14 amino acids. V shed 2 bases and J 8 bases; nucleotides not matched to a gene: 6. Germline CDR1 reads MNHEY; CDR2 reads SVGEGT. CDR3 sequence: CASSYGAGVDEQFF. For the CDR3, the DNA is TGTGCCAGCAGTTACGGTGCGGGGGTGGATGAGCAGTTCTTC.

A word on this clonotype: This may stem from a read error, because a much larger clone lies one nucleotide away. J is TRBJ1-1 and V is TRBV2, with 10 bases that match TRBD1. V lost 6 bases to trimming and J lost 1 base; unmatched junction nucleotides: 2. The germline gives CDR1 SNHLY, CDR2 FYNNEI. The CDR3 runs to 14 residues. CDR3 loop: CASSRQGANTEAFF. CDR3 DNA sequence: TGTGCCAGCAGCCGACAGGGGGCGAACACTGAAGCTTTCTTT.

The table lists this clonotype with a few counts. V is TRBV28 and J is TRBJ2-5, with 14 nucleotides matching TRBD2. In germline, CDR1 is MDHEN, CDR2 SYDVKM. V lost 4 bases to trimming and J lost 7 bases; unmatched junction nucleotides: 8. The CDR3 runs to 16 residues. This CDR3 is CASSSRTSGRPGTQYF. The CDR3 nucleotides are TGTGCCAGCAGTTCCCGGACTAGCGGGAGGCCGGGGACCCAGTACTTC.

The V and J genes are TRBV11-1 and TRBJ1-1; TRBD1 might be the D (5 bases). The germline V gene encodes CDR1 SGHAT and CDR2 FQDESV (reference sequence). The CDR3 loop spans 15 amino acids. Trimming stripped 3 bases from V and 1 base from J, with 12 bases between. CDR3 in amino acids: CASSFWGGKNTEAFF. The CDR3 nucleotides read TGTGCCAGCAGCTTTTGGGGCGGGAAGAACACTGAAGCTTTCTTT.